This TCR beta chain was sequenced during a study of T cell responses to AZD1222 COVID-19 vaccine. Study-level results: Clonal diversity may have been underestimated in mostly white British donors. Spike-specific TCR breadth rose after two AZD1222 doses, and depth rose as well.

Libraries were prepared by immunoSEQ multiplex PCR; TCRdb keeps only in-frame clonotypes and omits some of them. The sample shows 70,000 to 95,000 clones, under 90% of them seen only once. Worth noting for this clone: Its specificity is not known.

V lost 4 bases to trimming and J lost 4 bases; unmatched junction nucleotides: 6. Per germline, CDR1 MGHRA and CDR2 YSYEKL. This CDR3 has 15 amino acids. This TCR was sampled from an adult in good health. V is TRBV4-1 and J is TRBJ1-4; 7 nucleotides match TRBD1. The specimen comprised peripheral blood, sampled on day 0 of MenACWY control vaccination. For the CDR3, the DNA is TGCGCCAGCAGCCCCTCCGGGACAGTTAATGAAAAACTGTTTTTT. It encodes CASSPSGTVNEKLFF.